This TCR beta chain is drawn from a study of T cells in women clearing cervical HPV infection. Study at large: Cases: HPV16-related CIN3 or worse on histology, a couple of invasive cancers. Case blood was drawn a median approximately 150 days after lesion detection.

Per the germline V gene, CDR1 is LGHNA and CDR2 is YNFKEQ. V trimming: 3 bases; J trimming: 4 bases; junction bases outside the gene matches: 15. The CDR3 is 18 amino acids. Study-wide results and caveats: CIN3+ cases had significantly higher TCR richness than controls; evenness did not differ.

Method: immunoSEQ multiplex PCR; TCRdb's copy keeps in-frame clones and lacks some. This sample contains approximately 32,000 clones. Regarding this clone: Its antigen is unknown. The CDR3 goes on 3 residues after the read ends, and that part is filled in from the germline J gene.

This TCR was recovered from a woman aged 18 to 75 with a cervical HPV16 infection that either progressed to CIN3+ or cleared (not recorded which). The source material was blood buffy coat. The chain uses TRBV4-2 and TRBJ2-5, with 9 positions matching TRBD2. The CDR3 sequence: CASSQPRVASGVGETQYF. CDR3 DNA (partial): TGTGCCAGCAGCCAGCCAAGGGTAGCTAGCGGGGTGGGAGAGACC.